These 24 T cell receptor beta chains came from one sample sequenced in a study of identical twins (dated by TCRdb to 2015 to 2016). The receptor library was made with 5' RACE. Instrument on record: Illumina HiSeq 2000. TCRdb reprocessing: public reads trimmed at Q25 with fastp, clones called with MiXCR, in-frame beta chains kept. Here each entry gathers all rows of one CDR3 protein and keeps the most common genes and DNA. Present in this sample are some 200,000 distinct CDR3 sequences, about 7.5% of which were seen just once. The leading ten clones occupy 1.9% of the sample. The sample also formed part of further work on yellow fever vaccine responses in identical twins.

The sample consisted of memory (CD45RO+) T cells sorted from blood. Per the publication, the cell subset or site label means: CD45RO+ enriched T cells. The receptors shown here come from a young woman in good health.

This clonotype was detected many times. This chain uses TRBV9 with TRBJ2-3; D is uncertain. Germline CDR1 is SGDLS and CDR2 is YYNGEE. The V and J ends lost 4 bases and 6 bases respectively, with 9 bases between them. The CDR3 runs to 12 residues. CDR3 protein: CASSPLEDTQYF. As DNA, the CDR3 is TGTGCCAGCAGCCCTCTCGAGGATACGCAGTATTTT.

There are many counts of this clonotype. The J gene is TRBJ2-7, the V gene TRBV5-1; 9 positions match TRBD1. The junction had 10 bases not matched to a gene; V was cut back by 4 bases and J by 5 bases. Per the germline V gene, CDR1 is SGHRS and CDR2 is YFSETQ. This CDR3 spans 15 amino acids. The CDR3 DNA follows: TGCGCCAGCAGCCTCCCCCGGACAGGGGAAAACGAGCAGTACTTC. Protein: CASSLPRTGENEQYF.

This clonotype was detected a few times. This rearrangement joins TRBV18 to TRBJ2-5; D ambiguous. CDR1 and CDR2 from the germline V gene are KGHSH and LQKENI. This CDR3 region has 12 residues. The V end lost 3 bases, the J end lost 3 bases, and 5 bases lay between the germline ends. The CDR3 loop is CASSPNEETQYF. CDR3 DNA: TGTGCCAGCTCACCGAACGAAGAGACCCAGTACTTC. Full variable domain (outside the CDR3, taken from reference TRBV18 and TRBJ2-5): NAGVMQNPRHLVRRRGQEARLRCSPMKGHSHVYWYRQLPEEGLKFMVYLQKENIIDESGMPKERFSAEFPKEGPSILRIQQVVRGDSAAYFCASSPNEETQYFGPGTRLLVL.

This clonotype occurred many times. The V call is TRBV7-3, the J call TRBJ2-3, with D perhaps matching TRBD2 (5 bases). Germline V CDR1 and CDR2: SGHTA, FQGTGA. This CDR3 has 14 amino acids. Between the trimmed V and J ends, which lost 4 bases and 6 bases, there was a span of 14 bases. The DNA of the CDR3 is TGTGCCAGCAGCTCTAGCAGAGCTGGGGATACGCAGTATTTT. It is translated as CASSSSRAGDTQYF.

The table lists this clonotype with a few counts. The chain joins TRBV4-2 to TRBJ1-1; tentatively, D is TRBD1 (5 bases). The CDR3 consists of 16 residues. In germline, CDR1 is LGHNA, CDR2 YNFKEQ. V gave up 0 bases and J gave up 0 bases, with 11 bases separating them. The CDR3 is CASSQDPGTVNTEAFF. The CDR3 DNA reads as TGTGCCAGCAGCCAAGATCCCGGGACGGTGAACACTGAAGCTTTCTTT.

The chain joins TRBV16 to TRBJ1-3; no firm D call. CDR1 and CDR2 (germline): KGHSY, FQNENV. V was pared by 2 bases and J by 0 bases, with 8 bases between. The CDR3 has 15 amino acids. The CDR3 sequence: CASSQQVISGNTIYF. DNA of the CDR3: TGTGCCAGCAGCCAACAAGTCATCTCTGGAAACACCATATATTTT. The full variable domain, its missing parts supplied by reference TRBV16 and TRBJ1-3, is GEEVAQTPKHLVRGEGQKAKLYCAPIKGHSYVFWYQQVLKNEFKFLISFQNENVFDETGMPKERFSAKCLPNSPCSLEIQATKLEDSAVYFCASSQQVISGNTIYFGEGSWLTVV.

V is TRBV12-3 or TRBV12-4 and J is TRBJ2-1; TRBD2 agrees at 11 bases. J gave up 14 bases and V 6 bases, and 6 bases lay outside the gene matches. This CDR3 region has 12 residues. The CDR3 DNA reads as TGTGCCAGCAGCGGACTAGCGGGTGTGGAGTTCTTC. Translated, it gives CASSGLAGVEFF.

The table lists this clonotype with a few counts. The chain links TRBV3-1 to TRBJ1-6, with TRBD1 matching 10 bases. After removal of 3 bases from V and 7 bases from J, the junction contained 6 bases not matched to a gene. CDR1 is LGHDT, CDR2 YNNKEL, per germline (reference sequence). This CDR3 has 16 residues. CDR3 sequence: CASSQLETGGNSPLHF. In DNA form, the CDR3 reads TGTGCCAGCAGCCAGCTAGAGACAGGGGGCAATTCACCCCTCCACTTT.

In this sample, this clonotype turned up a few times. For the CDR3, the DNA is TGTGCCAGTAGTCGACTACAACGCGATGAGCAGTTCTTC. Its protein product is CASSRLQRDEQFF. The gene calls are TRBV19 and TRBJ2-1; D may be TRBD2 (5 bases). The CDR3 loop spans 13 amino acids. The germline V gene encodes CDR1 LNHDA and CDR2 SQIVND (reference sequence). The V end lost 5 bases, the J end lost 8 bases, and 13 bases lay between the germline ends.

This clonotype has only a few counts. Written as DNA, the CDR3 is TGTGCCAGCAGTTCCGGACAACCGGGCACAGATACGCAGTATTTT. It encodes CASSSGQPGTDTQYF. This chain joins TRBV28 and TRBJ2-3; a possible D gene is TRBD1 (5 bases). Germline CDR1 reads MDHEN; CDR2 reads SYDVKM. The V gene lost 4 bases and the J gene lost 1 base, with 12 bases spanning the gap. The CDR3 extends over 15 amino acids.

This chain uses TRBV29-1 with TRBJ2-7; 12 bases map to TRBD2. V was pared by 7 bases and J by 5 bases, with 12 bases of the junction left unmatched. Germline assignment: CDR1 SQVTM and CDR2 ANQGSEA. The CDR3 is 15 residues long. CDR3 sequence reads: CSAKRTSGAADEQYF. The CDR3 region has the DNA TGCAGCGCGAAACGGACTAGCGGGGCTGCCGACGAGCAGTACTTC.

This clonotype was picked up many times. This chain joins TRBV6-1 and TRBJ2-3; 8 bases line up with TRBD2. The germline V gene encodes CDR1 MNHNS and CDR2 SASEGT. J lost 5 bases, V lost 9 bases, and 10 bases had no gene match. CDR3 size: 14 residues. The CDR3 nucleotides are TGTGCCAGTAGTAGCGGGACGGGTCAAGATACGCAGTATTTT. Protein: CASSSGTGQDTQYF.

In this sample, this clonotype turned up many times. The chain joins TRBV6-5 to TRBJ2-1; D could derive from TRBD1 or TRBD2 (6 bases each). Trimming removed 6 bases from V and 15 bases from J, with 24 bases in between. The CDR3 spans 14 residues. Germline V CDR1 and CDR2: MNHEY, SVGAGI. The CDR3 sequence is CASSLLQGWGLTFF. Here the CDR3 DNA reads TGTGCCAGCAGCTTATTACAGGGTTGGGGACTCACGTTCTTC.

This clonotype was detected only a few times. V gene TRBV4-3 combines with J gene TRBJ2-3; tentative D call: TRBD1 (5 bases). This CDR3 spans 17 amino acids. The germline gives CDR1 LGHNA, CDR2 YSLEER. V lost 4 bases and J 2 bases, leaving 19 bases between the germline ends. As DNA, the CDR3 is TGCGCCAGCAGCCGCCGAAGGGGTGGACAAAACACAGATACGCAGTATTTT. Translating gives CASSRRRGGQNTDTQYF.

This clonotype occurred a few times. The chain links TRBV19 to TRBJ2-1; 9 bases are a match to TRBD2. The length of the CDR3 is 18 residues. Trimming cost V 8 bases and J 4 bases; bases outside gene matches: 18. The germline CDR1 and CDR2 sequences are LNHDA and SQIVND (reference sequence). The CDR3: CASGGASGTPRWYNEQFF. The CDR3 DNA reads TGTGCCAGTGGGGGAGCTAGCGGGACCCCAAGGTGGTACAATGAGCAGTTCTTC.

The rearrangement uses TRBV2 and TRBJ2-5, with a tentative D call TRBD2 (6 bases). The germline gives CDR1 SNHLY, CDR2 FYNNEI. Trimming left V 4 bases short and J 7 bases short, with 16 bases between. CDR3 length: 14 residues. CDR3 residues: CASSGLGDVRTQYF. The CDR3 bases are TGTGCCAGCAGTGGACTAGGAGATGTGAGGACCCAGTACTTC.

This clonotype has ten or more counts. This chain connects TRBV7-9 to TRBJ1-2; 8 bases fit TRBD1. The germline CDR1 and CDR2 sequences are SEHNR and FQNEAQ (reference sequence). This CDR3 has 15 amino acids. Trimming at V came to 5 bases and at J to 1 base, leaving 6 bases not matched to a gene. This CDR3 is CASSQETGGNYGYTF. Here the CDR3 DNA reads TGTGCCAGCAGCCAGGAAACAGGGGGTAACTATGGCTACACCTTC. Filled out from reference TRBV7-9 and TRBJ1-2, the complete variable domain reads DTGVSQNPRHKITKRGQNVTFRCDPISEHNRLYWYRQTLGQGPEFLTYFQNEAQLEKSRLLSDRFSAERPKGSFSTLEIQRTEQGDSAMYLCASSQETGGNYGYTFGSGTRLTVV.

This clonotype was recorded at least ten times. The rearrangement joins TRBV12-3 or TRBV12-4 to TRBJ2-3; D not resolved. Trimming cost V 6 bases and J 4 bases, with 11 bases left between them. The CDR3 spans 13 residues. The DNA for the CDR3 is TGTGCCAGCAGGGGTCGCACGGCAGATACGCAGTATTTT. Amino acids: CASRGRTADTQYF.

This clonotype showed up just a few times. CDR3 in DNA: TGTGCCAGCAGTTACTCCCTGCGACAGGGAGGAGGCCCAGATACGCAGTATTTT. It specifies CASSYSLRQGGGPDTQYF. The chain couples TRBV6-2 or TRBV6-3 to TRBJ2-3, with D perhaps matching TRBD1 (7 bases). V lost 0 bases to trimming and J lost 4 bases, with 20 bases between them. CDR1 is MNHEY and CDR2 is SVGEGT in the germline V gene. CDR3 size: 18 residues.

This clonotype came up many times. The rearrangement uses TRBV12-3 or TRBV12-4 and TRBJ2-3; TRBD2 is a possible D gene (5 bases). CDR3 size: 14 residues. Between the trimmed V and J ends, which lost 2 bases and 2 bases, there was a span of 8 bases. For the CDR3, the DNA is TGTGCCAGCAGTTTAATCGGGGTCACAGATACGCAGTATTTT. This codes for CASSLIGVTDTQYF.

Ten or more counts support this clonotype. V usage is TRBV24-1 and J usage is TRBJ2-1; 9 bases align to TRBD2. This CDR3 contains 16 residues. CDR1 KGHDR and CDR2 SFDVKD come from the germline V gene. V shed 6 bases and J 1 base; nucleotides not matched to a gene: 6. The CDR3 coding sequence is TGTGCCACCAGTTTGGGTAGCGGGGGTTCCTACAATGAGCAGTTCTTC. It codes for CATSLGSGGSYNEQFF.

This clonotype was counted between two and nine times. The chain carries TRBV4-3 and TRBJ2-6; the D is unclear. In germline, CDR1 is LGHNA, CDR2 YSLEER. Trimming shortened V by 0 bases and J by 0 bases, and 9 bases separated the two germline ends. This CDR3 has 17 residues. The CDR3 region has the DNA TGCGCCAGCAGCCAAGATCAGTCTAGCTCTGGGGCCAACGTCCTGACTTTC. Protein: CASSQDQSSSGANVLTF.

This chain uses TRBV7-8 with TRBJ2-5; 12 positions match TRBD2. Germline V gene data show CDR1 as SGHVS and CDR2 as FQNEAQ. This CDR3 is 16 amino acids long. J was trimmed by 5 bases and V by 5 bases; bases with no gene match: 9. CDR3 in DNA: TGTGCCAGCAGCCCCTTGACTAGCGGGGGTGACGAGACCCAGTACTTC. This encodes CASSPLTSGGDETQYF.

This clonotype has more than one count but fewer than ten. This chain uses TRBV5-4 with TRBJ2-1; TRBD2 is a possible D gene (7 bases). Germline CDR1 is SGHNT and CDR2 is YYREEE (reference sequence). CDR3 length: 14 residues. V was trimmed by 4 bases and J by 2 bases, leaving 10 bases between them. CDR3: CASSRGAPYNEQFF. The CDR3 DNA follows: TGTGCCAGCAGCCGGGGGGCGCCCTACAATGAGCAGTTCTTC.